This T cell receptor beta chain was profiled in a study of CD8+CD57+ T cells in acquired aplastic anemia. The authors sequenced patients whose flow cytometry had shown CD8+CD57+ cell expansion. The enrolled patients all had severe acquired aplastic anemia. On this clonotype: Its antigen is currently unknown.

Study results and caveats: Any difference that existed in CD8+ Simpson's diversity between patients and controls was not significant. Shared by patients and controls, just under 30 CD8+ CDR3s were abundant in patients.

TCR beta VDJ and CDR3 were profiled, and genomic DNA was the template. TCRdb fed the reads into MiXCR, producing one record per CDR3 protein. The data show roughly 180,000 distinct CDR3 sequences, with around 63% seen just once and about 42% held by the top ten. The CDR3 is made up of 15 amino acids. V was cut by 5 bases and J by 0 bases, with 9 bases left in between. The germline V gene encodes CDR1 KGHDR and CDR2 SFDVKD. The rearrangement links TRBV24-1 to TRBJ2-2; D may be TRBD1 or TRBD2 (5 bases each). This TCR came from a human donor with aplastic anemia. The material sequenced was sorted CD4+, CD8+, or CD8+CD57+ T cells (not recorded which) from PBMCs. CDR3 in DNA: TGTGCCACCAGTGGGGGGTTCGCGAACACCGGGGAGCTGTTTTTT. Amino acid sequence: CATSGGFANTGELFF.